The sequence of this T cell receptor (beta chain) was determined in a study of blood T cell repertoires in COVID-19. Study-level background: T cells, B-cell-depleted T cells, or PBMCs supplied cDNA or gDNA.

Per the study methods: Quantification of nucleated cells was approximated via reference gene primer amplification. Libraries were prepared by immunoSEQ multiplex PCR; TCRdb keeps only in-frame clonotypes and omits some of them. That table is the source of V, J and clone size, and D and trimming were worked out from the DNA. The sample contains hundreds of thousands of clones, approximately 84% of which appear only once. The ends were cut back, 4 bases at V and 12 bases at J, with 26 bases in the middle. The CDR3 covers 16 residues. Germline V gene sequence: CDR1 SGHDT, CDR2 YYEEEE. The chain links TRBV5-6 to TRBJ2-1; D is perhaps TRBD1 (6 bases). This clonotype was obtained from a woman of 80 years or more with acute or convalescent COVID-19. Material: peripheral blood. This chain's CDR3 is CASSARTVGGWLGQFF. CDR3 sequence (DNA): TGTGCCAGCAGCGCCCGGACTGTTGGGGGCTGGTTAGGGCAGTTCTTC.